Listed below are T cell receptor beta chains from one sample, sequenced in a study of blood T cell repertoires in COVID-19. The data were produced by immunoSEQ multiplex PCR, yet TCRdb's version contains in-frame clones alone and is incomplete. The sample consists of roughly 74,000 clones, 80% to 90% of them appearing once. Sequencing was done on a sample of peripheral blood. The receptors originated from a woman aged 80 or older with active or convalescent COVID-19. Both conserved end residues are part of each CDR3. A D gene is named only where the DNA matches it firmly. Only some rows state a clone size, as once, few, many or a class for expanded clones.

DNA: TGTGCCAGCCAGTGGGTAGCGGGGGGACGAGAGACCCAGTACTTC; CDR3: CASQWVAGGRETQYF; J: TRBJ2-5; length: 15; size: few; D: TRBD2; V: TRBV2
DNA: TGTGCCAGCTCACCAAAGACAGGGGGCGGTCATGAAAAACTGTTTTTT; CDR3: CASSPKTGGGHEKLFF; J: TRBJ1-4; length: 16; size: NA; D: TRBD1; V: TRBV18
DNA: TGTGCCAGCAGCCGTAAACAGGGTCGGTATGGCTACACCTTC; CDR3: CASSRKQGRYGYTF; J: TRBJ1-2; length: 14; size: NA; D: NA; V: TRBV6-5
DNA: TGTGCCAGCAACCCACAGGGGGCAGATCAGCCCCAGCATTTT; CDR3: CASNPQGADQPQHF; J: TRBJ1-5; length: 14; size: NA; D: TRBD1; V: TRBV2
DNA: TGTGCCAGCAGCCAAGTCGACAGGGGGCGAGAAGCTTTCTTT; CDR3: CASSQVDRGREAFF; J: TRBJ1-1; length: 14; size: NA; D: TRBD1; V: TRBV3-1/TRBV3-2
DNA: TGCGCCAGCAGCTTGTCCACAGGGGGCGCGGACGGGGAGCTGTTTTTT; CDR3: CASSLSTGGADGELFF; J: TRBJ2-2; length: 16; size: NA; D: TRBD1; V: TRBV5-1
DNA: TGTGCCAGCTCACCTTCGGGACAGGGAGGCAATCAGCCCCAGCATTTT; CDR3: CASSPSGQGGNQPQHF; J: TRBJ1-5; length: 16; size: NA; D: TRBD1; V: TRBV18
DNA: TGCGCCAGCAGTCGAGGAAGCGGCAACTCCTACAATGAGCAGTTCTTC; CDR3: CASSRGSGNSYNEQFF; J: TRBJ2-1; length: 16; size: NA; D: NA; V: TRBV5-1
DNA: TGCGCCAGCAGCTTGAGAAACAGGGGGACTGAAGCTTTCTTT; CDR3: CASSLRNRGTEAFF; J: TRBJ1-1; length: 14; size: NA; D: TRBD1; V: TRBV5-1
DNA: TGTGCCAGCAGCTTAGGAGTGGGCGCGGGCGACACTGAAGCTTTCTTT; CDR3: CASSLGVGAGDTEAFF; J: TRBJ1-1; length: 16; size: NA; D: NA; V: TRBV11-2
DNA: TGTGCCAGCAGCTCCTCTAGTGGAGAGACCCAGTACTTC; CDR3: CASSSSSGETQYF; J: TRBJ2-5; length: 13; size: NA; D: NA; V: TRBV9
DNA: TGTGCCAGCAGAAACCGGGACAGGGGCTACGAGCAGTACTTC; CDR3: CASRNRDRGYEQYF; J: TRBJ2-7; length: 14; size: NA; D: TRBD1; V: TRBV11-2
DNA: TGCGCCAGCAGTACGACAGGGATTTACGAGCAGTACTTC; CDR3: CASSTTGIYEQYF; J: TRBJ2-7; length: 13; size: NA; D: TRBD1; V: TRBV5-1
DNA: TGTGCCAGCAGCCAAGTGTCAGGCCCTGGAAACACCATATATTTT; CDR3: CASSQVSGPGNTIYF; J: TRBJ1-3; length: 15; size: NA; D: NA; V: TRBV3-1/TRBV3-2
DNA: TGTGCCAGCAGCTCTGGACAGGGGGTGGGGAACACTGAAGCTTTCTTT; CDR3: CASSSGQGVGNTEAFF; J: TRBJ1-1; length: 16; size: NA; D: TRBD1; V: TRBV7-3
DNA: TGTGCCAGCAGCCCAGGACTAGCGGGGAATGAGCAGTTCTTC; CDR3: CASSPGLAGNEQFF; J: TRBJ2-1; length: 14; size: NA; D: TRBD2; V: TRBV7-8
DNA: TGTGCCAGCAGCCCGATTTGGGGGCGGACCACCCACAACTATGGCTACACCTTC; CDR3: CASSPIWGRTTHNYGYTF; J: TRBJ1-2; length: 18; size: once; D: NA; V: TRBV7-9
DNA: TGTGCCAGCAGTCGGGGACAGGGATCTGGAAACACCATATATTTT; CDR3: CASSRGQGSGNTIYF; J: TRBJ1-3; length: 15; size: NA; D: TRBD1; V: TRBV6-5
DNA: TGTGCCAGCAGCGCACGACCGGGGGAGGGAAAACTGTTTTTT; CDR3: CASSARPGEGKLFF; J: TRBJ1-4; length: 14; size: NA; D: NA; V: TRBV9
DNA: TGCGCCAGCAGCTTGGGACAGGACAATGAGCAGTTCTTC; CDR3: CASSLGQDNEQFF; J: TRBJ2-1; length: 13; size: NA; D: NA; V: TRBV5-1
DNA: TGTGCCATCAGTGAGTCGGTGGAAGGGGAATACGAGCAGTACTTC; CDR3: CAISESVEGEYEQYF; J: TRBJ2-7; length: 15; size: NA; D: NA; V: TRBV10-3
DNA: TGCGCCAGCAGCTCACAAACTAGAAACGAGCAGTACTTC; CDR3: CASSSQTRNEQYF; J: TRBJ2-7; length: 13; size: once; D: NA; V: TRBV5-1
DNA: TGTGCCAGCAGCTTCCAGGGGGGTAATTCACCCCTCCACTTT; CDR3: CASSFQGGNSPLHF; J: TRBJ1-6; length: 14; size: NA; D: TRBD1; V: TRBV7-9
DNA: TGTGCCATCGCCAAGCCACAGGGGTGGGGCTACACCTTC; CDR3: CAIAKPQGWGYTF; J: TRBJ1-2; length: 13; size: NA; D: TRBD1; V: TRBV10-3
DNA: TGTGCCAGCAGAGAAATAGGGACAGGGGCGGGCATTCAGTACTTC; CDR3: CASREIGTGAGIQYF; J: TRBJ2-4; length: 15; size: once; D: TRBD1; V: TRBV2